The 28 T cell receptor beta chains below were found in one sample sequenced in a study of cytomegalovirus exposure and HLA in healthy donors. Sequenced by immunoSEQ multiplex PCR; TCRdb stores in-frame clones only, minus some. The sample contains roughly 150,000 clones, about 88% of which appear only once. Sequencing used PBMCs. These TCRs come from a man between 18 and 35 years old in good health and CMV-seronegative.

V usage is TRBV5-4 and J usage is TRBJ2-1; 8 bases align to TRBD2. CDR3 length equals 15 residues. The germline gives CDR1 SGHNT, CDR2 YYREEE (reference sequence). Losses at the gene ends were 5 bases for V and 3 bases for J; bases not matched to a gene: 7. The CDR3 DNA reads TGTGCCAGCAGACACAGCGGGAGCGACTACAATGAGCAGTTCTTC. Translation: CASRHSGSDYNEQFF.

The rearrangement uses TRBV2 and TRBJ1-6, with D perhaps TRBD1 (5 bases). This CDR3 spans 17 amino acids. The V gene lost 2 bases and the J gene lost 5 bases, with 16 bases spanning the gap. Germline CDR1 reads SNHLY; CDR2 reads FYNNEI. DNA for the CDR3: TGTGCCAGCAGTGAATGGGGTACAGGACGGAATAATTCACCCCTCCACTTT. It translates to CASSEWGTGRNNSPLHF.

This chain links TRBV6-6 with TRBJ1-1, with 7 bases that match TRBD1. V gave up 0 bases and J gave up 7 bases; unmatched junction bases: 8. The CDR3 contains 15 residues. Per the germline V gene, CDR1 is MNHNY and CDR2 is SVGAGI (reference sequence). The CDR3 DNA follows: TGTGCCAGCAGTTACTCGCCGACAGGGCCGAATGAAGCTTTCTTT. Translating it yields CASSYSPTGPNEAFF.

The chain has TRBV6-5 and TRBJ2-5; 9 positions match TRBD1. Germline V gene lookup returns CDR1 MNHEY and CDR2 SVGAGI. J gave up 5 bases and V 5 bases, and 6 bases lay outside the gene matches. The CDR3 is 14 amino acids. CDR3 residues: CASSRTGDGETQYF. The CDR3, as DNA: TGTGCCAGCAGTCGGACAGGGGACGGGGAGACCCAGTACTTC.

This clone has a handful of counts. At one end the junction does not follow the germline gene, possibly because of a read error. This rearrangement joins TRBV7-7 to TRBJ1-5; no clear D. This CDR3 has 13 amino acids. In germline, CDR1 is SSHAT, CDR2 FNYEAQ (reference sequence). In DNA, the CDR3 is TGTGCTAGCAGCTTAGCCAGGAATCAGCCCCAGCATTTT. Protein sequence: CASSLARNQPQHF.

The genes are TRBV5-4 and TRBJ2-7; TRBD2 matches at 13 bases. Germline loops: CDR1 SGHNT, CDR2 YYREEE (reference sequence). J was trimmed by 5 bases and V by 3 bases; bases with no gene match: 11. The CDR3 sequence is 17 residues long. DNA of the CDR3: TGTGCCAGCAGCTGGGGACTAGCGGGACAACTGGGCCACGAGCAGTACTTC. This sequence encodes CASSWGLAGQLGHEQYF.

This sequence joins TRBV6-1 and TRBJ2-2; 9 bases match TRBD2. Germline-derived CDR1 and CDR2 are MNHNS and SASEGT. V was clipped by 4 bases and J by 3 bases; unmatched bases: 6. CDR3 length: 16 residues. The CDR3: CASSGNSGSDTGELFF. The CDR3 DNA follows: TGTGCCAGCAGTGGAAATAGCGGGAGTGACACCGGGGAGCTGTTTTTT.

This clone has ten or more counts. Other DNA sequences of this sample code for an identical CDR3. This sequence joins TRBV29-1 and TRBJ2-7; the D gene is possibly TRBD2 (5 bases). Trimming cost V 3 bases and J 3 bases, with 9 bases left between them. Germline V gene data show CDR1 as SQVTM and CDR2 as ANQGSEA. The CDR3 totals 12 residues. CDR3 sequence reads: CSVETRDYEQYF. For the CDR3, the DNA is TGCAGCGTTGAGACGAGGGACTACGAGCAGTACTTC.

The chain recombines TRBV5-4 with TRBJ2-3, with 11 bases identical to TRBD2. The CDR3 is 16 amino acids. Germline trimming cut 2 bases from V and 1 base from J; bases unmatched to any gene: 3. Germline assignment: CDR1 SGHNT and CDR2 YYREEE (reference sequence). CDR3 sequence: CASSLRGLAGTDTQYF. CDR3 nucleotides: TGTGCCAGCAGCTTAAGGGGACTAGCGGGCACAGATACGCAGTATTTT.

The chain is built from TRBV7-9 and TRBJ1-2; 8 bases are shared with TRBD1. The CDR3 sequence is 14 residues long. V lost 5 bases and J lost 4; bases outside the gene matches: 6. From germline, CDR1 is SEHNR and CDR2 FQNEAQ (reference sequence). CDR3 amino acids: CASSVLQGVYGYTF. The CDR3 region has the DNA TGTGCCAGCAGCGTACTACAGGGGGTCTATGGCTACACCTTC.

The rearrangement joins TRBV25-1 to TRBJ2-1, with 7 bases lining up with TRBD2. Trimming removed 5 bases from V and 1 base from J; junction bases left unmatched: 8. The CDR3 runs to 16 residues. The germline gives CDR1 MGHDK, CDR2 SYGVNS. DNA of the CDR3: TGTGCCAGCAGTCCGGGCTCGGGAGGATCCTACAATGAGCAGTTCTTC. Residues: CASSPGSGGSYNEQFF.

V and J are TRBV28 and TRBJ1-6; the D gene is possibly TRBD1 (6 bases). This CDR3 region has 13 residues. The V gene lost 6 bases and the J gene lost 9 bases, with 12 bases spanning the gap. Germline values: CDR1 MDHEN, CDR2 SYDVKM. Here the CDR3 reads CASRNREGSPLHF. For the CDR3, the DNA is TGTGCCAGCAGAAACAGGGAAGGTTCACCCCTCCACTTT.

The chain recombines TRBV25-1 with TRBJ2-7; D might be TRBD2 (6 bases). CDR3 length: 12 amino acids. Looked up from germline, CDR1 is MGHDK and CDR2 is SYGVNS. The V end lost 5 bases, the J end lost 3 bases, and 8 bases lay between the germline ends. Here the CDR3 DNA reads TGTGCCAGCAGTCAAGCGGGCTACGAGCAGTACTTC. Residues: CASSQAGYEQYF.

The rearrangement links TRBV5-4 to TRBJ2-3; 8 bases fit TRBD2. In germline, CDR1 is SGHNT, CDR2 YYREEE (reference sequence). The CDR3 extends over 15 amino acids. Trimming cost V 2 bases and J 5 bases; bases outside gene matches: 7. CDR3 sequence: CASSFSGSAGDTQYF. CDR3 nucleotides: TGTGCCAGCAGCTTCAGCGGGAGCGCGGGAGATACGCAGTATTTT.

Comments on this clone: Its ends do not fully match the called genes, so a read error is possible. The chain carries TRBV28 and TRBJ1-1; D possibly corresponds to TRBD1 (5 bases). Germline assignment: CDR1 MDHEN and CDR2 SYDVKM. The CDR3 covers 14 residues. The CDR3 reads CASNGGGLKTEAFF. CDR3 DNA sequence: TGTGCCAGTAATGGGGGGGGTTTGAAGACTGAAGCTTTCTTT.

The chain joins TRBV4-1 to TRBJ2-1; no definite D call. Germline V gene lookup returns CDR1 MGHRA and CDR2 YSYEKL. The CDR3 extends over 16 amino acids. V was clipped by 1 base and J by 8 bases, with 18 bases between them. This CDR3 is CASSQVQAYSFDEQFF. The DNA for the CDR3 is TGCGCCAGCAGCCAAGTGCAAGCGTACTCCTTCGATGAGCAGTTCTTC.

This chain's CDR3 is CASSPRDRLFRTGELFF. CDR3 DNA: TGTGCCAGCAGCCCTCGGGACAGGCTGTTTAGGACCGGGGAGCTGTTTTTT. The chain recombines TRBV7-9 with TRBJ2-2; 8 bases fit TRBD1. Trimming removed 5 bases from V and 5 bases from J; junction bases left unmatched: 13. Per germline, CDR1 SEHNR and CDR2 FQNEAQ (reference sequence). This CDR3 is built from 17 residues.

V usage is TRBV4-3 and J usage is TRBJ2-1, with 13 bases aligning to TRBD2. The CDR3 sequence is 17 residues long. The germline gives CDR1 LGHNA, CDR2 YSLEER. The V gene end was trimmed by 3 bases and the J gene end by 8 bases; junction bases not matched to a gene: 10. The CDR3 loop reads CASSHDGRTSGSDEQFF. The CDR3 coding sequence is TGCGCCAGCAGCCATGACGGAAGGACTAGCGGGAGCGATGAGCAGTTCTTC.

The V gene is TRBV29-1, the J gene TRBJ2-3; TRBD1 aligns across 9 bases. With V trimmed by 6 bases and J by 4 bases, 11 bases remained unmatched. CDR1 and CDR2 from the germline V gene are SQVTM and ANQGSEA. CDR3 length: 15 residues. CDR3 residues: CSVHIRDRVPDTQYF. The CDR3 nucleotides read TGCAGCGTACATATCCGGGACAGGGTTCCAGATACGCAGTATTTT.

The gene calls are TRBV18 and TRBJ2-7, with a weak D call TRBD2 (5 bases). This CDR3 has 14 amino acids. Per germline, CDR1 KGHSH and CDR2 LQKENI. Trimming removed 3 bases from V and 6 bases from J, with 15 bases in between. In nucleotides, the CDR3 is TGTGCCAGCTCACCGGGTCAATCCGAGGGCGAGCAGTACGTC. Amino acids: CASSPGQSEGEQYV.

The rearrangement links TRBV5-1 to TRBJ2-1, with 7 bases aligning to TRBD2. V gave up 7 bases and J gave up 2 bases; unmatched junction bases: 9. The CDR3 is 15 amino acids. The germline V gene has CDR1 SGHRS and CDR2 YFSETQ. In nucleotides, the CDR3 is TGCGCCAGCGGGGGAGCGGGGTTAGCCTACAATGAGCAGTTCTTC. Protein: CASGGAGLAYNEQFF.

The V call is TRBV5-4, the J call TRBJ1-2, with 8 positions matching TRBD1. V was clipped by 3 bases and J by 0 bases; unmatched bases: 1. The CDR3 covers 14 residues. Germline V gene lookup returns CDR1 SGHNT and CDR2 YYREEE (reference sequence). The CDR3 spells CASSWTGTNYGYTF. Here the CDR3 DNA reads TGTGCCAGCAGCTGGACAGGGACTAACTATGGCTACACCTTC.

V is TRBV7-8 and J is TRBJ2-2; 7 bases line up with TRBD1. Unmatched junction bases numbered 2, after V lost 0 bases and J lost 10 bases. The CDR3 consists of 13 residues. Germline-derived CDR1 and CDR2 are SGHVS and FQNEAQ. The CDR3 spells CASSLAGGLELFF. Here the CDR3 DNA reads TGTGCCAGCAGCTTAGCAGGGGGCCTGGAGCTGTTTTTT.

The chain couples TRBV10-3 to TRBJ2-1; D unclear. Germline assignment: CDR1 ENHRY and CDR2 SYGVKD. This CDR3 is built from 14 residues. V lost 0 bases to trimming and J lost 6 bases, with 9 bases between them. As DNA, the CDR3 is TGTGCCATCAGTGAGTCGTATGTAATCAATGAGCAGTTCTTC. This gives the protein CAISESYVINEQFF.

The chain uses TRBV10-3 and TRBJ2-6, with unresolved D. V gave up 1 base and J gave up 0 bases, with 7 bases separating them. The CDR3 is 16 amino acids. Germline V gene lookup returns CDR1 ENHRY and CDR2 SYGVKD. The DNA of the CDR3 is TGTGCCATCAGTGAGTTTTCTAGCTCTGGGGCCAACGTCCTGACTTTC. This gives the protein CAISEFSSSGANVLTF.

This clone was found once. The chain combines TRBV11-3 with TRBJ2-7; no clear D. CDR3 length: 12 residues. CDR1 is SGHNT and CDR2 is YENEEA in the germline V gene. V was shortened by 0 bases and J by 3 bases, with 3 bases between the two germline ends. CDR3 sequence reads: CASSLDHYEQYF. The CDR3 bases are TGTGCCAGCAGCTTAGATCACTACGAGCAGTACTTC.

The chain joins TRBV6-5 to TRBJ2-2, with D possibly TRBD2 on 6 matching bases. Trimming cost V 2 bases and J 4 bases, with 8 bases left between them. The CDR3 is 14 residues long. Germline V gene sequence: CDR1 MNHEY, CDR2 SVGAGI. As DNA, the CDR3 is TGTGCCAGCAGTTACAGGGAGGTCACCGGGGAGCTGTTTTTT. This gives the protein CASSYREVTGELFF.

This rearrangement joins TRBV5-4 to TRBJ2-3; perhaps TRBD2 as D (5 bases). Germline V gene lookup returns CDR1 SGHNT and CDR2 YYREEE (reference sequence). V was shortened by 4 bases and J by 0 bases, with 12 bases between the two germline ends. The CDR3 extends over 15 amino acids. The CDR3: CASSPHGISTDTQYF. The CDR3 DNA reads as TGTGCCAGCAGCCCCCACGGGATAAGCACAGATACGCAGTATTTT.